This T cell receptor (beta chain) was recorded in a study of OX40 agonist ivuxolimab in advanced cancers. Turning to the study itself: Patients were given ivuxolimab, an antibody that agonizes OX40 (CD134). Dose-escalation patients' cancers were hepatocellular carcinoma, melanoma, renal cell or head and neck cancer. One hepatocellular carcinoma and two cutaneous melanoma patients partially responded.

Overall study findings and caveats: Clonal expansion in partial responders at 0.1-3.0 mg/kg ranked among the lowest.

Sequencing used immunoSEQ multiplex PCR; TCRdb keeps in-frame clones, though not all of them. Of 70,000 to 75,000 clones in the sample, 80% to 95% are singletons; the top ten hold roughly 0.45%. Trimming cost V 6 bases and J 5 bases, with 21 bases left between them. This CDR3 contains 15 residues. Germline V gene sequence: CDR1 SGHNT, CDR2 YYREEE (reference sequence). Of note for this clone: Its target is not known.

The sequencing used CD4+ or CD8+ T cells sorted from blood, collected in a trial of the OX40 agonist ivuxolimab. The chain couples TRBV5-4 to TRBJ2-7; weak D call: TRBD2 (6 bases). The source of this sequence is an adult with an advanced solid tumor such as melanoma, head and neck, liver or kidney cancer. Here the CDR3 DNA reads TGTGCCAGCAAAAGAAATGCAGGACTAATGGACGAGCAGTACTTC. It encodes CASKRNAGLMDEQYF.